The 14 T cell receptor beta chains below come from one sample, sequenced in a study of shared clonotypes between healthy human individuals (dated by TCRdb to 2018 to 2021). Receptor amplification or capture employed the immunoSEQ multiplex PCR assay. Drawn from immuneACCESS, this table holds only the in-frame rearrangements with V and J called that TCRdb kept. Clones are partly lost; checked studies trace under half to an unresolved V gene and leave the rest unexplained. The sample includes some 2.1 million clones, with roughly 96% observed a single time. The top ten constitute about 0.13% of the sample. The sample consisted of naive CD4+ T cells sorted from blood. The cell subset or site label on this specimen signifies: CD45RA+ positively selected. The origin of the receptors is a man aged 18 to 29 in good health.

This clone was observed a single time. This chain joins TRBV18 and TRBJ2-2; D ambiguous. CDR1 and CDR2 (germline): KGHSH, LQKENI. V was pared by 6 bases and J by 6 bases, with 11 bases between. This CDR3 is built from 13 residues. Written as DNA, the CDR3 is TGTGCCAGCTCGCTTTTGGTCGCCGGGGAGCTGTTTTTT. It translates to CASSLLVAGELFF.

The V and J genes are TRBV10-1 and TRBJ2-5, with D perhaps TRBD1 or TRBD2 (5 bases each). V lost 0 bases, J lost 4 bases, and 9 bases lay in between. The CDR3 runs to 14 residues. From germline, CDR1 is WNHNN and CDR2 SYGVQD (reference sequence). The CDR3 bases are TGCGCCAGCAGTGAGTCGAAGGGGAGAGAGACCCAGTACTTC. Protein: CASSESKGRETQYF.

The chain uses TRBV18 and TRBJ2-5; D perhaps matches TRBD2 (5 bases). Trimming took 5 bases from V and 3 from J, leaving 10 bases between them. The germline V gene encodes CDR1 KGHSH and CDR2 LQKENI. There are 13 residues in the CDR3. CDR3: CASSADGEETQYF. The CDR3 coding sequence is TGTGCCAGCTCAGCCGACGGGGAAGAGACCCAGTACTTC.

This chain uses TRBV13 with TRBJ1-3, with D tentatively TRBD1 (6 bases). The germline V and J ends were trimmed by 1 base and 0 bases, with 16 bases remaining between them. Germline V lookup: CDR1 PRHDT, CDR2 FYEKMQ (reference sequence). CDR3 size: 18 residues. CDR3 amino acids: CASSLALDRSSSGNTIYF. The CDR3 DNA reads as TGTGCCAGCAGCTTAGCCCTGGACAGATCTTCCTCTGGAAACACCATATATTTT.

V usage is TRBV5-6 and J usage is TRBJ1-6, with no clear D. The CDR3 loop spans 14 amino acids. The V end lost 0 bases, the J end lost 9 bases, and 10 bases lay between the germline ends. Germline V gene lookup returns CDR1 SGHDT and CDR2 YYEEEE. CDR3 in amino acids: CASSLDNGGSPLHF. The CDR3 bases are TGTGCCAGCAGCTTGGACAATGGCGGTTCACCCCTCCACTTT.

The rearrangement uses TRBV15 and TRBJ2-4, with D possibly being TRBD1 (6 bases). The germline V and J ends were trimmed by 3 bases and 1 base, with 10 bases remaining between them. The CDR3 is made up of 15 amino acids. Germline V gene sequence: CDR1 LNHNV, CDR2 YYDKDF (reference sequence). CDR3 nucleotides: TGTGCCACCAGCAGCACCCAGGGGGCCAAAAACATTCAGTACTTC. It translates to CATSSTQGAKNIQYF.

V and J are TRBV6-5 and TRBJ2-1; 9 nucleotides align to TRBD1. The CDR3 is made up of 15 amino acids. V was clipped by 6 bases and J by 10 bases; unmatched bases: 13. The germline CDR1 and CDR2 sequences are MNHEY and SVGAGI. CDR3 sequence (DNA): TGTGCCAGCAGAGCCGGGACAGGGCTGGATCACGAGCAGTTCTTC. Amino acids: CASRAGTGLDHEQFF.

The rearrangement uses TRBV10-3 and TRBJ2-6; D call uncertain. Trimming pared 7 bases from V and 0 bases from J, leaving 10 bases between. The CDR3 has 15 amino acids. The V gene's germline CDR1 is ENHRY and CDR2 SYGVKD. CDR3 nucleotides: TGTGCCATCACTGATTGGGGCTCTGGGGCCAACGTCCTGACTTTC. It specifies CAITDWGSGANVLTF.

V usage is TRBV28 and J usage is TRBJ1-5, with 7 bases matching TRBD1. J lost 1 base, V lost 3 bases, and 3 bases had no gene match. The CDR3 is 15 residues long. Germline V gene data show CDR1 as MDHEN and CDR2 as SYDVKM. The chain's CDR3 is CASSFDRVSNQPQHF. CDR3 nucleotides: TGTGCCAGCAGTTTCGACAGGGTGAGCAATCAGCCCCAGCATTTT.

The chain employs TRBV30 and TRBJ1-3; 8 nucleotides line up with TRBD1. Germline V gene data show CDR1 as GTSNPN and CDR2 as SVGIG (reference sequence). This CDR3 spans 15 amino acids. J lost 4 bases, V lost 0 bases, and 5 bases had no gene match. CDR3 DNA: TGTGCCTGGAGTGTAGGAGGACAGGGAGGAAACACCATATATTTT. It codes for CAWSVGGQGGNTIYF.

The chain carries TRBV4-1 and TRBJ2-1, with unresolved D. Germline CDR1 and CDR2: MGHRA and YSYEKL. The CDR3 contains 16 residues. Trimming removed 0 bases at V and 8 bases at J, with 17 bases between. CDR3 nucleotide sequence: TGCGCCAGCAGCCAAGATCTTGGCCGGCATGTAGATGAGCAGTTCTTC. This gives the protein CASSQDLGRHVDEQFF.

As for this clone: Other DNA sequences in the same sample also yield this CDR3. The chain carries TRBV28 and TRBJ2-7; 12 bases are shared with TRBD2. Germline V gene sequence: CDR1 MDHEN, CDR2 SYDVKM. V was pared by 2 bases and J by 7 bases, with 3 bases of the junction left unmatched. CDR3 length: 14 amino acids. CDR3 in amino acids: CASSLGLAGREQYF. CDR3 in DNA: TGTGCCAGCAGTTTAGGACTAGCGGGAAGGGAGCAGTACTTC.

The V gene is TRBV9, the J gene TRBJ2-3, with 7 bases aligning to TRBD1. V dropped 4 bases and J dropped 6; count of bases not matched to a gene: 2. CDR1 and CDR2 (germline): SGDLS, YYNGEE. This CDR3 has 12 residues. The CDR3 region is CASSQTGDTQYF. CDR3 sequence (DNA): TGTGCCAGCAGCCAGACAGGGGATACGCAGTATTTT.

The rearrangement uses TRBV30 and TRBJ1-6, with D perhaps TRBD1 (5 bases). V was cut by 5 bases and J by 6 bases, with 11 bases left in between. From germline, CDR1 is GTSNPN and CDR2 SVGIG (reference sequence). The length of the CDR3 is 13 residues. The CDR3 reads CAWGAGSNSPLHF. The CDR3 coding sequence is TGTGCCTGGGGGGCCGGGTCTAATTCACCCCTCCACTTT.